A selection of T cell receptor beta chains follows, all from one sample in a study of blood T cell repertoires in COVID-19. Measured with immunoSEQ multiplex PCR; TCRdb has only the in-frame clones, and not every one. Of roughly 440,000 clones listed, 70% to 90% are singletons. Sequences were obtained from peripheral blood. Source of these receptors: a woman in her fifties or sixties with COVID-19, enrolled during active disease. CDR3s include the opening cysteine and the closing phenylalanine or tryptophan. A D gene is named only where the DNA matches it firmly. For some rows the clone size is stated as once, few or many, or as a class when expanded; others skip it.

TRBJ1-2 TRBD1 TRBV9 . 12 TGTGCCAGCAGCGTGGGGACAGGAGGCTACACCTTC CASSVGTGGYTF
TRBJ1-1 . TRBV12-3/TRBV12-4 few 12 TGTGCCAGCAGTTACACGAACACTGAAGCTTTCTTT CASSYTNTEAFF
TRBJ1-3 . TRBV18 . 15 TGTGCCAGCTCACAAGGCCCAGGGGCAGGAAACACCATATATTTT CASSQGPGAGNTIYF
TRBJ1-6 . TRBV19 . 16 TGTGCCAGTAGTATGTGGGGTGACAGTTATAATTCACCCCTCCACTTT CASSMWGDSYNSPLHF
TRBJ2-1 TRBD2 TRBV5-6 . 12 TGTGCCAGCAACCTAGCGGCTACTGAGCAGTTCTTC CASNLAATEQFF
TRBJ2-5 TRBD2 TRBV25-1 . 15 TGTGCCAGCAGGGAAGGGACTAGCGGTCGGGAGACCCAGTACTTC CASREGTSGRETQYF
TRBJ1-1 TRBD1 TRBV19 . 16 TGTGCCAGTAGTTTATCGTTCCAGGGGGCAGGAACTGAAGCTTTCTTT CASSLSFQGAGTEAFF
TRBJ2-1 TRBD2 TRBV11-3 . 14 TGTGCCAGCAGCACCGGGGGGGGCTACAATGAGCAGTTCTTC CASSTGGGYNEQFF
TRBJ2-7 . TRBV13 . 15 TGTGCCAGCAGCGGAAGACAGCCTCTGCCCTACGAGCAGTACTTC CASSGRQPLPYEQYF
TRBJ2-1 . TRBV5-6 . 15 TGTGCCAGCAGCTTGGCGGGGGGCCTGGTTGGTGAGCAGTTCTTC CASSLAGGLVGEQFF
TRBJ2-7 . TRBV9 few 14 TGTGCCAGCAGCGTAGGGGCAGGGAAGGACGAGCAGTACTTC CASSVGAGKDEQYF
TRBJ1-5 . TRBV10-3 . 16 TGTGCCATCAGTGAGTCTAGCTACTATAGCAATCAGCCCCAGCATTTT CAISESSYYSNQPQHF
TRBJ2-2 TRBD2 TRBV3-1/TRBV3-2 . 16 TGTGCCAGCAGCCAAGTAGCGGGGGGGCCCGCCGGGGAGCTGTTTTTT CASSQVAGGPAGELFF
TRBJ2-3 TRBD2 TRBV7-9 . 16 TGTGCCAGCAGCTGGGGCCGGGACTATCGCACAGATACGCAGTATTTT CASSWGRDYRTDTQYF
TRBJ1-2 . TRBV12-3/TRBV12-4 . 13 TGTGCCAGCAAGGGAGGGCCTAGCTATGGCTACACCTTC CASKGGPSYGYTF
TRBJ1-2 . TRBV6-5 . 12 TGTGCCAGCAGTCCCGGGGGCTATGGCTACACCTTC CASSPGGYGYTF
TRBJ1-1 . TRBV27 . 17 TGTGCCAGCAGCAAAATATATGAGACAGTAATGAACACTGAAGCTTTCTTT CASSKIYETVMNTEAFF
TRBJ2-2 TRBD1 TRBV7-2 . 15 TGTGCCAGCAGCCCTCGCAGGGGGCGCTCCGGGGAGCTGTTTTTT CASSPRRGRSGELFF
TRBJ2-3 TRBD1 TRBV19 . 14 TGTGCCAGTAGCGAGACAGGGGGCAAAGATACGCAGTATTTT CASSETGGKDTQYF
TRBJ2-2 . TRBV7-7 . 16 TGTGCCAGCAGCTCCACCCGCGGGGAGTCCCCCGGGGAGCTGTTTTTT CASSSTRGESPGELFF
TRBJ1-6 . TRBV19 . 13 TGTGCCAGTAGGGCCGCAGGGAATTCACCCCTCCACTTT CASRAAGNSPLHF
TRBJ1-1 . TRBV29-1 . 13 TGCAGCGTTGCGAGGGCAGAAGGAACTGAAGCTTTCTTT CSVARAEGTEAFF
TRBJ1-1 TRBD1 TRBV5-1 . 14 TGCGCCAGCAGCCCCATGACAGGGAGCACTGAAGCTTTCTTT CASSPMTGSTEAFF